This entry lists 12 T cell receptor beta chains sequenced from one sample in a study of neoadjuvant nivolumab and ipilimumab in lung cancer (dated by TCRdb to 2020 to 2022). Library construction relied on the immunoSEQ multiplex PCR assay. Held by TCRdb, this immuneACCESS table contains in-frame sequences only and omits some clones. Under half of the omission traces to an unresolved V gene where checked; the cause of the rest is unknown. For this sample the table gives about 18,000 clones, of which more than 65% were detected only once. The leading ten clones occupy about 7% of the sample. Read against the paper, the sample's time point label means: at surgical resection after neoadjuvant nivolumab +/- ipilimumab. Sequenced material: tumor tissue, taken after neoadjuvant nivolumab, alone or with ipilimumab, at or shortly before surgery. The receptor set was obtained from an adult with non-small cell lung cancer.

The chain recombines TRBV18 with TRBJ2-6; D possibly matches TRBD1 or TRBD2 (5 bases each). This CDR3 has 17 residues. Germline CDR1 KGHSH, CDR2 LQKENI. Deletions cut 0 bases from V and 3 bases from J, with 12 bases between. CDR3 in amino acids: CASSPPSGPYGANVLTF. As DNA, the CDR3 is TGTGCCAGCTCACCACCGTCGGGGCCGTATGGGGCCAACGTCCTGACTTTC.

V gene TRBV5-4 combines with J gene TRBJ2-3; 12 positions match TRBD2. V lost 4 bases to trimming and J lost 5 bases; unmatched junction nucleotides: 2. CDR1 and CDR2 from the germline V gene are SGHNT and YYREEE (reference sequence). The CDR3 spans 14 residues. Here the CDR3 DNA reads TGTGCCAGCAGCGGGGGACTAGCGGGAGATACGCAGTATTTT. Protein: CASSGGLAGDTQYF.

The rearrangement links TRBV7-2 to TRBJ2-7; the match to TRBD1 covers 9 bases. The CDR3 is made up of 15 amino acids. J lost 2 bases, V lost 4 bases, and 6 bases had no gene match. Germline CDR1 SGHTA, CDR2 FQGNSA. The CDR3 is CASSYAGTGPYEQYF. Here the CDR3 DNA reads TGTGCCAGCAGCTACGCCGGGACAGGGCCCTACGAGCAGTACTTC.

This chain joins TRBV6-6 and TRBJ1-3; D gene uncertain. The V and J ends lost 4 bases and 2 bases respectively, with 15 bases between them. The CDR3 is 16 residues long. CDR1 and CDR2 from the germline V gene are MNHNY and SVGAGI (reference sequence). The CDR3 nucleotides are TGTGCCAGCAGTTTCGGCGTGGGGTTAGCTGGAAACACCATATATTTT. Protein product: CASSFGVGLAGNTIYF.

This clone has more than one count but fewer than ten. The genes are TRBV7-9 and TRBJ1-5; maybe TRBD1 (5 bases). Trimming took 1 base from V and 9 from J, leaving 10 bases between them. CDR1 and CDR2 from the germline V gene are SEHNR and FQNEAQ (reference sequence). This CDR3 spans 13 amino acids. The CDR3: CASSLGGYLPQHF. CDR3 sequence (DNA): TGTGCCAGCAGCTTAGGGGGGTACCTGCCCCAGCATTTT.

J is TRBJ2-7 and V is TRBV18; 10 bases map to TRBD2. There are 19 residues in the CDR3. V shed 8 bases, J shed 5 bases, and the junction held 24 bases outside the gene matches. In germline, CDR1 is KGHSH, CDR2 LQKENI. The CDR3 loop is CASAHRVLGLAVRGDEQYF. Written as DNA, the CDR3 is TGTGCCAGCGCACACAGGGTTTTAGGACTAGCGGTCCGAGGGGACGAGCAGTACTTC.

The chain links TRBV5-4 to TRBJ2-2; D gene uncertain. The V gene lost 1 base and the J gene lost 4 bases, with 8 bases spanning the gap. Germline CDR1 is SGHNT and CDR2 is YYREEE (reference sequence). The CDR3 runs 14 residues. The DNA for the CDR3 is TGTGCCAGCAGCTTGTGGCAGACCACCGGGGAGCTGTTTTTT. It specifies CASSLWQTTGELFF.

CDR3 region: CASSEISGSWNEQFF. In nucleotides, the CDR3 is TGTGCCAGCAGTGAGATTAGCGGGAGTTGGAATGAGCAGTTCTTC. V usage is TRBV2 and J usage is TRBJ2-1; 9 bases line up with TRBD2. V lost 3 bases to trimming and J lost 7 bases; unmatched junction nucleotides: 7. CDR1 is SNHLY, CDR2 FYNNEI, per germline. The CDR3 has 15 residues.

CDR3 bases: TGTGCCAGCATCTTGTCGCAGGGGAGACATGAAGCTTTCTTT. Residues: CASILSQGRHEAFF. The chain combines TRBV6-1 with TRBJ1-1, with D possibly being TRBD1 (6 bases). V was clipped by 7 bases and J by 7 bases, with 19 bases between them. Germline V gene lookup returns CDR1 MNHNS and CDR2 SASEGT. The CDR3 has 14 amino acids.

This clone was seen just once. CDR3 sequence (DNA): TGTGCCAGCAGCCTGGAGACTTTCGGGGACGAGCAGTACTTC. It yields the protein CASSLETFGDEQYF. J is TRBJ2-7 and V is TRBV11-3; D possibly corresponds to TRBD2 (5 bases). The CDR3 is made up of 14 amino acids. Trimming shortened V by 5 bases and J by 5 bases, and 16 bases separated the two germline ends. The germline V gene encodes CDR1 SGHNT and CDR2 YENEEA.

This clone has just a few counts. V is TRBV7-9 and J is TRBJ2-7; 10 bases fit TRBD2. The CDR3 totals 16 residues. Germline trimming cut 4 bases from V and 1 base from J; bases unmatched to any gene: 7. Germline CDR1 and CDR2: SEHNR and FQNEAQ (reference sequence). The CDR3 DNA reads as TGTGCCAGCAGCTCCCGAGCGGGAGGGAATTCCTACGAGCAGTACTTC. Its protein is CASSSRAGGNSYEQYF.

This chain uses TRBV11-2 with TRBJ2-2, with D maybe TRBD1 (6 bases). Trimming stripped 4 bases from V and 1 base from J, with 13 bases between. Looked up from germline, CDR1 is SGHAT and CDR2 is FQNNGV. The CDR3 runs 16 residues. The CDR3 region has the DNA TGTGCCAGCAGCTCCGGTGGGGGCGTGAACACCGGGGAGCTGTTTTTT. Amino acids: CASSSGGGVNTGELFF.